This TCR beta chain derives from a study of T-cell memory formation after mild COVID-19. The wider study: TCR clusters were mostly donor specific.

This clonotype was counted between two and nine times. Its antigen is not known. Whole-study findings and limits: The study found balanced CD4/CD8 in clones contracting day 15 to 85 and a CD4+ lean in later expanders. Of the contracting clones, CD4+ ones lay mainly in CM and EM, and CD8+ ones in EMRA.

UMIs and sample barcodes were carried by the TCR alpha and TCR beta cDNA libraries that 5'RACE produced using constant-segment primers. A single record per CDR3 protein comes from TCRdb applying MiXCR to the 5' RACE reads. The sample contains about half a million distinct CDR3 sequences, around a sixth of which appear only once. CDR3 length: 16 residues. Trimming took off 5 bases at V and 6 bases at J, with 19 bases between the two ends. The chain has TRBV12-3 or TRBV12-4 and TRBJ2-2; perhaps TRBD2 as D (6 bases). Input material: PBMCs or a T cell subset sorted from them (not recorded which). This clonotype was obtained from an adult woman who had mild COVID-19 (a few samples of this study predate the infection). Cell type and time point are not known. CDR3 sequence: CASSPGLWGVAGELFF. CDR3 in DNA: TGTGCCAGCAGTCCCGGACTATGGGGAGTCGCCGGGGAGCTGTTTTTT.